The next 20 T cell receptor beta chains were all read from a single sample in a study of blood T cell repertoires in COVID-19. The data were produced by immunoSEQ multiplex PCR, yet TCRdb's version contains in-frame clones alone and is incomplete. The sample shows approximately 260,000 clones, approximately 91% of them seen only once. Sequenced input: peripheral blood. These receptors came from a woman aged 40 to 50 who had recovered from COVID-19.

The chain employs TRBV7-8 and TRBJ1-6, with 9 bases fitting TRBD1. V was pared by 7 bases and J by 6 bases, with 4 bases of the junction left unmatched. CDR1 and CDR2 (germline): SGHVS, FQNEAQ. The CDR3 extends over 14 amino acids. The DNA of the CDR3 is TGTGCCAGCAACCTGGGACAGGGTAATTCACCCCTCCACTTT. Translated, it gives CASNLGQGNSPLHF.

This clone was counted only a few times. V and J are TRBV19 and TRBJ2-4; 9 bases agree with TRBD1. CDR3 length: 14 amino acids. J gave up 7 bases and V 4 bases, and 5 bases lay outside the gene matches. Germline CDR1 reads LNHDA; CDR2 reads SQIVND (reference sequence). CDR3 sequence reads: CASSNRGRRNIQYF. DNA of the CDR3: TGTGCCAGTAGTAACAGGGGGCGCAGGAACATTCAGTACTTC. Together with reference TRBV19 and TRBJ2-4, the CDR3 gives the full variable domain: DGGITQSPKYLFRKEGQNVTLSCEQNLNHDAMYWYRQDPGQGLRLIYYSQIVNDFQKGDIAEGYSVSREKKESFPLTVTSAQKNPTAFYLCASSNRGRRNIQYFGAGTRLSVL.

CDR3: CASSPLAGSTDTQYF. The CDR3 DNA reads as TGTGCCAGCAGTCCGCTAGCGGGAAGCACAGATACGCAGTATTTT. The chain recombines TRBV6-4 with TRBJ2-3, with TRBD2 identical over 9 bases. The CDR3 is 15 residues long. Germline assignment: CDR1 MRHNA and CDR2 SNTAGT. The trim removed 5 bases at V and 0 bases at J, leaving 3 bases unmatched.

The chain employs TRBV5-1 and TRBJ2-5; D is ambiguous. This CDR3 comprises 13 residues. The germline gives CDR1 SGHRS, CDR2 YFSETQ. V lost 1 base and J 5 bases, leaving 9 bases between the germline ends. CDR3 coding DNA: TGCGCCAGCAGCTTGAGAACCCAGGAGACCCAGTACTTC. Translated, it gives CASSLRTQETQYF.

This clone was observed once. The CDR3 loop is CASRRGSDTQYF. The DNA for the CDR3 is TGTGCCAGCAGAAGGGGCAGCGATACGCAGTATTTT. The chain is built from TRBV28 and TRBJ2-3, with D possibly TRBD1 on 5 matching bases. CDR1 and CDR2 (germline): MDHEN, SYDVKM. Between the trimmed V and J ends, which lost 6 bases and 6 bases, there was a span of 10 bases. The CDR3 loop spans 12 amino acids.

The CDR3 DNA follows: TGCGCCAGCAGTGAGGCGAGACCCGAAGGGGTTTACGAGCAGTACTTC. It codes for CASSEARPEGVYEQYF. The chain combines TRBV10-2 with TRBJ2-7, with D perhaps TRBD1 (5 bases). CDR3 length: 16 residues. From germline, CDR1 is WSHSY and CDR2 SAAADI. V gave up 2 bases and J gave up 4 bases, with 18 bases separating them.

This clone appeared a few times. This CDR3 is also generated by other DNA sequences in the sample. This chain connects TRBV6-5 to TRBJ1-5; 7 positions match TRBD1. This CDR3 spans 14 amino acids. Unmatched junction bases numbered 3, after V lost 6 bases and J lost 1 base. The germline gives CDR1 MNHEY, CDR2 SVGAGI. The CDR3 nucleotides are TGTGCCAGCAGCCGGGACAGAAGCAATCAGCCCCAGCATTTT. It is translated as CASSRDRSNQPQHF.

This chain links TRBV30 with TRBJ1-3; no definite D call. The CDR3 contains 14 residues. Germline CDR1 reads GTSNPN; CDR2 reads SVGIG (reference sequence). The V end lost 7 bases, the J end lost 0 bases, and 13 bases lay between the germline ends. For the CDR3, the DNA is TGTGCCTCTAAACTTACCGTCTCTGGAAACACCATATATTTT. It yields the protein CASKLTVSGNTIYF.

The gene calls are TRBV4-3 and TRBJ2-7, with 7 bases lining up with TRBD2. CDR3 size: 16 residues. From germline, CDR1 is LGHNA and CDR2 YSLEER. V was pared by 1 base and J by 0 bases, with 6 bases of the junction left unmatched. In DNA form, the CDR3 reads TGCGCCAGCAGCCAAGTCTTGGGGGGGAGCTCCTACGAGCAGTACTTC. This encodes CASSQVLGGSSYEQYF.

This sequence joins TRBV5-1 and TRBJ2-1; 13 positions agree with TRBD2. Germline values: CDR1 SGHRS, CDR2 YFSETQ. The CDR3 has 17 amino acids. With V trimmed by 2 bases and J by 5 bases, 7 bases remained unmatched. CDR3 DNA sequence: TGCGCCAGCAGCTTCGGGACTAGCGGGATCCTTAACAATGAGCAGTTCTTC. Amino acids: CASSFGTSGILNNEQFF. Together with reference TRBV5-1 and TRBJ2-1, the CDR3 gives the full variable domain: KAGVTQTPRYLIKTRGQQVTLSCSPISGHRSVSWYQQTPGQGLQFLFEYFSETQRNKGNFPGRFSGRQFSNSRSEMNVSTLELGDSALYLCASSFGTSGILNNEQFFGPGTRLTVL.

The V gene is TRBV5-4, the J gene TRBJ1-4; the match to TRBD1 covers 7 bases. The junction had 1 base not matched to a gene; V was cut back by 1 base and J by 7 bases. The V gene's germline CDR1 is SGHNT and CDR2 YYREEE (reference sequence). The CDR3 totals 13 residues. The CDR3 DNA reads as TGTGCCAGCAGCTTGAGGGGGCTTGAAAAACTGTTTTTT. Its translation: CASSLRGLEKLFF.

This clone was seen only once. V usage is TRBV10-1 and J usage is TRBJ2-1; 7 bases agree with TRBD2. The CDR3 totals 17 residues. In germline, CDR1 is WNHNN, CDR2 SYGVQD (reference sequence). J gave up 3 bases and V 8 bases, and 16 bases lay outside the gene matches. CDR3 amino acids: CASGRGGSEFGYNEQFF. For the CDR3, the DNA is TGCGCCAGCGGGCGGGGCGGGAGTGAATTTGGCTACAATGAGCAGTTCTTC.

The CDR3 DNA follows: TGTGCCAGTACCGCAGGATGGTCTGGGGCCAACGTCCTGACTTTC. Its protein is CASTAGWSGANVLTF. V and J are TRBV19 and TRBJ2-6; D is unclear. Trimming took 7 bases from V and 1 from J, leaving 11 bases between them. This CDR3 spans 15 amino acids. The germline V gene encodes CDR1 LNHDA and CDR2 SQIVND (reference sequence).

J is TRBJ1-1 and V is TRBV11-3; D is possibly TRBD1 (5 bases). V was shortened by 5 bases and J by 2 bases, with 9 bases between the two germline ends. This CDR3 has 13 residues. Germline V CDR1 and CDR2: SGHNT, YENEEA. The CDR3 nucleotides read TGTGCCAGCAGCCCCGACAGTAACACTGAAGCTTTCTTT. It is translated as CASSPDSNTEAFF.

The chain has TRBV10-3 and TRBJ1-5; 7 nucleotides match TRBD1. Germline-derived CDR1 and CDR2 are ENHRY and SYGVKD. V lost 5 bases and J lost 1; bases outside the gene matches: 5. There are 15 residues in the CDR3. The CDR3 loop is CAISNTGDSNQPQHF. The CDR3 bases are TGTGCCATCAGTAATACAGGGGACAGCAATCAGCCCCAGCATTTT.

This chain joins TRBV5-1 and TRBJ2-7; D perhaps matches TRBD2 (6 bases). CDR3 length equals 16 residues. Germline CDR1 reads SGHRS; CDR2 reads YFSETQ. V dropped 2 bases and J dropped 4 bases, with 19 bases sitting between them. CDR3 nucleotides: TGCGCCAGCAGCTTAACCGGGAGAGGGGTTAAATACGAGCAGTACTTC. Translated: CASSLTGRGVKYEQYF.

This clone showed up just once. The chain is built from TRBV23-1 and TRBJ2-3, with 12 bases lining up with TRBD2. TRBV23-1 is given ORF status, its function remaining uncertain. J was trimmed by 1 base and V by 1 base; bases with no gene match: 18. This CDR3 comprises 22 residues. CDR3 bases: TGCGCCAGCAGTCAATACGTAGGGTCAGACAGGACTAGCGGGACCGGCACAGATACGCAGTATTTT. It yields the protein CASSQYVGSDRTSGTGTDTQYF.

The rearrangement links TRBV27 to TRBJ1-2; 11 nucleotides agree with TRBD1. V gave up 5 bases and J gave up 4 bases; unmatched junction bases: 6. Germline V gene lookup returns CDR1 MNHEY and CDR2 SMNVEV (reference sequence). The CDR3 loop spans 15 amino acids. CDR3 in DNA: TGTGCCAGCAGTCCCCGGGGGACAGGGGGCTATGGCTACACCTTC. It translates to CASSPRGTGGYGYTF.

The gene calls are TRBV11-1 and TRBJ2-2; TRBD1 matches 8 bases. Germline CDR1 SGHAT, CDR2 FQDESV (reference sequence). The V gene end was trimmed by 0 bases and the J gene end by 3 bases; junction bases not matched to a gene: 3. The CDR3 length is 16 residues. CDR3 DNA: TGTGCCAGCAGCTTAGCAGACAGGGGAGACACCGGGGAGCTGTTTTTT. Protein: CASSLADRGDTGELFF. The full variable domain, completed using reference TRBV11-1 and TRBJ2-2, is EAEVAQSPRYKITEKSQAVAFWCDPISGHATLYWYRQILGQGPELLVQFQDESVVDDSQLPKDRFSAERLKGVDSTLKIQPAELGDSAMYLCASSLADRGDTGELFFGEGSRLTVL.

The genes are TRBV4-3 and TRBJ2-4; TRBD2 agrees at 12 bases. The CDR3 totals 15 residues. CDR1 and CDR2 from the germline V gene are LGHNA and YSLEER. V was clipped by 0 bases and J by 9 bases; unmatched bases: 3. In DNA form, the CDR3 reads TGCGCCAGCAGCCAAGAGACTAGCGGGGGTCGCATTCAGTACTTC. Its protein is CASSQETSGGRIQYF.